This T cell receptor beta chain was recovered during a study of sequential checkpoint blockade in melanoma. Study information: Patients were randomized 1:1 to nivolumab-then-ipilimumab or ipilimumab-then-nivolumab first-line. Both treatment sequences were followed by maintenance nivolumab.

This table comes from immunoSEQ multiplex PCR, and its TCRdb copy is limited to in-frame clones, with some not included. There are around 21,000 clones in the sample; around 82% occur only once, and approximately 56% lies in the top ten. Treatment reported: randomized to nivolumab then ipilimumab (arm A) or the reverse (arm B). None of the patients previously received DNA-damaging chemotherapy. Live CD3+CD8+ CD19− CD56− cells were sorted from PBMCs. CDR1 is MNHEY, CDR2 SVGAGI, per germline. This CDR3 spans 13 amino acids. The junction had 1 base not matched to a gene; V was cut back by 0 bases and J by 7 bases.

This receptor was obtained from a human donor with melanoma. This specimen was CD8+ T cells sorted from blood (inferred from file names), taken from a patient given nivolumab and ipilimumab in sequence. The chain combines TRBV6-5 with TRBJ1-1; TRBD1 matches 8 bases. CDR3 sequence (DNA): TGTGCCAGCAGTTACTCCGGGACAGGTGAAGCTTTCTTT. Translating gives CASSYSGTGEAFF.